This section outlines one T cell receptor (beta chain) sequence together with its context. Antigen: not known. Germline lookup yields CDR1 LNHDA and CDR2 SQIVND (reference sequence). This CDR3 region has 15 residues. Between the trimmed V and J ends, which lost 5 bases and 5 bases, there was a span of 18 bases. These data come from a study of T cell responses to AZD1222 COVID-19 vaccine. Findings and limits, study-wide: In a largely white British group with more females than males, clonal diversity was possibly underestimated. Researchers took repertoire samples only after the peak T cell response had come.

Profiled with immunoSEQ multiplex PCR; TCRdb holds only in-frame clones, not every one. The sample lists about 150,000 clones, about 93% seen once, with 0.95% to 1.5% in the top ten. The material was peripheral blood, obtained on day 0 of AZD1222 vaccination. The clonotype originates from an adult in good health. The rearrangement joins TRBV19 to TRBJ1-1, with TRBD1 as a possible D gene (5 bases). The CDR3 sequence is CASSPGLGWGTEAFF. CDR3 coding DNA: TGTGCCAGTAGTCCTGGATTAGGATGGGGGACTGAAGCTTTCTTT.